This TCR beta chain was sequenced in a study of T cell responses to AZD1222 COVID-19 vaccine. Overall study findings and caveats: Clonal diversity may have been underestimated in mostly white British donors.

Details on this clone: Its antigen is still unknown.

Method: immunoSEQ multiplex PCR; TCRdb's copy keeps in-frame clones and lacks some. The sample contains 120,000 or so clones, 80% to 90% of which appear only once. The germline V gene has CDR1 MNHEY and CDR2 SVGEGT. The CDR3 consists of 14 residues. V lost 4 bases and J 5 bases, leaving 14 bases between the germline ends. Combined were second doses at about 4 or about 12 weeks. The sample consisted of peripheral blood, taken 28 days after the second AZD1222 dose. This clonotype originated in an adult who received the AZD1222 COVID-19 vaccine. The chain employs TRBV6-2 or TRBV6-3 and TRBJ2-5, with D maybe TRBD2 (7 bases). The DNA for the CDR3 is TGTGCCAGCAGTTTGAGGGGGGGCCGCGAGACCCAGTACTTC. As protein: CASSLRGGRETQYF.